This T cell receptor (beta chain) came from a study of blood T cell repertoires in COVID-19. Study overall: Acute and convalescent COVID-19 specimens originated in the United States, Italy and Spain. Sources were T cells, B-cell-depleted T cells, or PBMCs; the material itself was cDNA or gDNA.

CDR3 length: 16 amino acids. Germline-derived CDR1 and CDR2 are SGDLS and YYNGEE. The V gene end was trimmed by 3 bases and the J gene end by 8 bases; junction bases not matched to a gene: 10. Study processing details: Estimation of nucleated cell counts was performed using reference gene primer amplification. The table came from immunoSEQ multiplex PCR; TCRdb's copy has only in-frame clones and leaves some out. That table furnishes V, J and clone size, whereas the DNA furnished D and trimming. The sample has approximately 260,000 clones; 85% to 90% are singletons. This sequence joins TRBV9 and TRBJ2-3; 12 nucleotides align to TRBD2. What was sequenced was peripheral blood. The clonotype was recovered from a woman aged 40 to 50 with acute or convalescent COVID-19. For the CDR3, the DNA is TGTGCCAGCAGCGCACTGCTAGCGGGGGGGCTCGGTACGCAGTATTTT. This gives the protein CASSALLAGGLGTQYF.